This entry lists 26 T cell receptor beta chains sequenced from one sample in a study of graft-versus-host responses after intestinal transplantation. Repertoires were generated with immunoSEQ multiplex PCR, while TCRdb's copy carries only in-frame clones and drops some. The data hold some 150,000 clones, with about 90% observed a single time. No antigen is known for these receptors. The material was unstimulated CD4+ T cells sorted from spleen or lymph node cells, obtained before intestinal transplant. These receptors originate from a human donor who received an intestinal transplant.

The rearrangement links TRBV6-4 to TRBJ1-5; tentative D call: TRBD1 (5 bases). The germline V and J ends were trimmed by 6 bases and 4 bases, with 16 bases remaining between them. Germline-derived CDR1 and CDR2 are MRHNA and SNTAGT. There are 15 residues in the CDR3. In DNA, the CDR3 is TGTGCCAGCAGCTGGGGGAAAGGGGAAAATCAGCCCCAGCATTTT. As protein: CASSWGKGENQPQHF.

This chain joins TRBV19 and TRBJ1-5, with D maybe TRBD1 (5 bases). The CDR3 consists of 14 residues. Germline values: CDR1 LNHDA, CDR2 SQIVND (reference sequence). Trimming left V 5 bases short and J 4 bases short, with 12 bases between. The CDR3 coding sequence is TGTGCCAGTAGTTCAGACAGAAATAATCAGCCCCAGCATTTT. Encoded protein: CASSSDRNNQPQHF.

DNA for the CDR3: TGTGCCAGCTCACCAGAGGCAGCCTTTAGCACAGATACGCAGTATTTT. Protein product: CASSPEAAFSTDTQYF. The V and J genes are TRBV18 and TRBJ2-3, with D unresolved. The germline V and J ends were trimmed by 2 bases and 0 bases, with 12 bases remaining between them. There are 16 residues in the CDR3. Per the germline V gene, CDR1 is KGHSH and CDR2 is LQKENI. Variable domain in full (rest from reference TRBV18 and TRBJ2-3): NAGVMQNPRHLVRRRGQEARLRCSPMKGHSHVYWYRQLPEEGLKFMVYLQKENIIDESGMPKERFSAEFPKEGPSILRIQQVVRGDSAAYFCASSPEAAFSTDTQYFGPGTRLTVL.

This clone was picked up a small number of times. The chain joins TRBV27 to TRBJ2-4; weak D call: TRBD2 (6 bases). This CDR3 contains 12 residues. V was pared by 0 bases and J by 15 bases, with 12 bases between. CDR1 is MNHEY and CDR2 is SMNVEV in the germline V gene (reference sequence). DNA for the CDR3: TGTGCCAGCAGTTTATCGGGCGGGATGACGTACTTC. It specifies CASSLSGGMTYF.

The V and J genes are TRBV27 and TRBJ2-7; weak D call: TRBD1 (6 bases). Trimming removed 3 bases from V and 5 bases from J, with 20 bases in between. CDR1 is MNHEY, CDR2 SMNVEV, per germline (reference sequence). The CDR3 runs 16 residues. The CDR3 loop is CASSLTSTGWPNEQYF. The DNA for the CDR3 is TGTGCCAGCAGTTTGACCTCGACAGGCTGGCCTAACGAGCAGTACTTC.

This clone was seen a single time. The chain combines TRBV6-1 with TRBJ1-2; tentative D call: TRBD1 (6 bases). Germline CDR1 is MNHNS and CDR2 is SASEGT. The CDR3 consists of 12 residues. The V end was cut by 5 bases, the J end by 8 bases, with 12 bases between. The CDR3 region is CASSLRQVGYTF. CDR3 nucleotides: TGTGCCAGCAGTCTTCGACAGGTCGGCTACACCTTC.

The J gene is TRBJ2-5, the V gene TRBV7-3; D remains unclear. Trimming left V 0 bases short and J 2 bases short, with 10 bases between. Per germline, CDR1 SGHTA and CDR2 FQGTGA. The CDR3 has 15 residues. The CDR3 region is CASSLTSSLQETQYF. The CDR3 DNA is TGTGCCAGCAGCTTAACGTCCTCCCTACAAGAGACCCAGTACTTC.

This clone was recorded a few times. The genes are TRBV6-6 and TRBJ1-3; no clear D gene. Germline V CDR1 and CDR2: MNHNY, SVGAGI (reference sequence). V gave up 0 bases and J gave up 4 bases, with 7 bases separating them. The CDR3 covers 14 residues. CDR3 sequence: CASSYSLPGNTIYF. In DNA form, the CDR3 reads TGTGCCAGCAGTTACTCTTTACCCGGAAACACCATATATTTT.

The rearrangement joins TRBV5-8 to TRBJ2-3, with 8 bases identical to TRBD1. This CDR3 spans 17 amino acids. Trimming took 4 bases from V and 3 from J; bases not matched to a gene: 13. CDR1 SGHTS and CDR2 YDEGEE come from the germline V gene. The CDR3 reads CASSAGTGSFRTDTQYF. Written as DNA, the CDR3 is TGTGCCAGCAGCGCGGGGACAGGTTCATTTCGAACAGATACGCAGTATTTT.

This chain connects TRBV19 to TRBJ2-2; D remains unclear. The germline V and J ends were trimmed by 3 bases and 1 base, with 9 bases remaining between them. This CDR3 spans 15 amino acids. Looked up from germline, CDR1 is LNHDA and CDR2 is SQIVND (reference sequence). As DNA, the CDR3 is TGTGCCAGTAGTATCAGTAACCTGAACACCGGGGAGCTGTTTTTT. The encoded protein is CASSISNLNTGELFF.

The chain has TRBV28 and TRBJ2-1; unclear D gene. V dropped 8 bases and J dropped 0 bases, with 17 bases sitting between them. CDR1 is MDHEN and CDR2 is SYDVKM in the germline V gene. This CDR3 spans 16 amino acids. CDR3 DNA: TGTGCCAGCGGAAGATTAAAGAAAGGCTCCTACAATGAGCAGTTCTTC. Translating it yields CASGRLKKGSYNEQFF.

This chain uses TRBV19 with TRBJ2-1; TRBD2 matches 11 bases. The CDR3 has 15 amino acids. CDR1 and CDR2 from the germline V gene are LNHDA and SQIVND (reference sequence). Trimming at V came to 4 bases and at J to 6 bases, leaving 5 bases not matched to a gene. The CDR3 spells CASSTGTSGSNEQFF. The CDR3 bases are TGTGCCAGTAGTACCGGGACTAGCGGATCCAATGAGCAGTTCTTC.

This chain links TRBV5-4 with TRBJ2-7; D uncertain. Germline-derived CDR1 and CDR2 are SGHNT and YYREEE (reference sequence). This CDR3 region has 13 residues. V was cut by 2 bases and J by 5 bases, with 11 bases left in between. The CDR3 DNA sequence: TGTGCCAGCAGCTTTCAAGGAAGGAACGAGCAGTACTTC. This encodes CASSFQGRNEQYF. The whole variable domain, filled in from reference TRBV5-4 and TRBJ2-7, reads ETGVTQSPTHLIKTRGQQVTLRCSSQSGHNTVSWYQQALGQGPQFIFQYYREEENGRGNFPPRFSGLQFPNYSSELNVNALELDDSALYLCASSFQGRNEQYFGPGTRLTVT.

In DNA form, the CDR3 reads TGTGCCAGCAGTGAACGGTCGATTTCCTCTGGAAACACCATATATTTT. It is translated as CASSERSISSGNTIYF. This chain joins TRBV6-1 and TRBJ1-3; no clear D gene. The CDR3 length is 16 residues. Germline V gives CDR1 MNHNS, CDR2 SASEGT. Trimming took 2 bases from V and 0 from J, leaving 11 bases between them.

The chain is built from TRBV6-1 and TRBJ1-5; tentative D call: TRBD1 (6 bases). Trimming left V 9 bases short and J 6 bases short, with 18 bases between. CDR3 length equals 14 residues. The germline V gene has CDR1 MNHNS and CDR2 SASEGT. CDR3 residues: CASITTGFSQPQHF. Here the CDR3 DNA reads TGTGCCAGTATTACAACAGGGTTTAGTCAGCCCCAGCATTTT.

This clone was seen just once. The chain recombines TRBV4-3 with TRBJ2-3; 9 bases map to TRBD2. CDR1 LGHNA and CDR2 YSLEER come from the germline V gene. There are 15 residues in the CDR3. Unmatched junction bases numbered 9, after V lost 6 bases and J lost 5 bases. In DNA form, the CDR3 reads TGCGCCAGCAGTTTCGACCCAGCGGGAGGAGATACGCAGTATTTT. Translating it yields CASSFDPAGGDTQYF.

This chain joins TRBV28 and TRBJ2-7; D is unclear. Germline V gives CDR1 MDHEN, CDR2 SYDVKM. The CDR3 contains 14 residues. V shed 1 base and J shed 4 bases, with 11 bases lying between them. The CDR3 sequence is CASSLSGRYYEQYF. The CDR3 DNA follows: TGTGCCAGCAGTTTATCCGGACGGTATTACGAGCAGTACTTC.

The chain links TRBV6-1 to TRBJ2-7; no definite D call. The CDR3 loop spans 13 amino acids. Per the germline V gene, CDR1 is MNHNS and CDR2 is SASEGT. Trimming took 2 bases from V and 3 from J, leaving 8 bases between them. CDR3 protein: CASSERDFYEQYF. CDR3 nucleotides: TGTGCCAGCAGTGAAAGGGATTTCTACGAGCAGTACTTC.

The chain carries TRBV5-1 and TRBJ2-7, with a tentative D call TRBD2 (6 bases). V was clipped by 1 base and J by 5 bases, with 19 bases between them. Looked up from germline, CDR1 is SGHRS and CDR2 is YFSETQ. The CDR3 loop spans 16 amino acids. CDR3 sequence reads: CASSLRAGQSANEQYF. DNA of the CDR3: TGCGCCAGCAGCTTGCGGGCGGGGCAATCCGCCAACGAGCAGTACTTC.

This chain connects TRBV28 to TRBJ2-2, with D perhaps matching TRBD1 (6 bases). This CDR3 has 14 residues. Trimming stripped 10 bases from V and 0 bases from J, with 12 bases between. Germline V lookup: CDR1 MDHEN, CDR2 SYDVKM. The CDR3 DNA is TGTGCCACCGACGGGACAACGAACACCGGGGAGCTGTTTTTT. Translation gives CATDGTTNTGELFF.

This clone was found once. The V call is TRBV14, the J call TRBJ1-2; no firm D call. V was trimmed by 0 bases and J by 4 bases, leaving 3 bases between them. Germline-derived CDR1 and CDR2 are SGHDN and FVKESK. The CDR3 loop spans 12 amino acids. The CDR3 spells CASSQDFYGYTF. Here the CDR3 DNA reads TGTGCCAGCAGCCAAGATTTCTATGGCTACACCTTC. The complete variable domain, with remaining parts taken from reference TRBV14 and TRBJ1-2, reads EAGVTQFPSHSVIEKGQTVTLRCDPISGHDNLYWYRRVMGKEIKFLLHFVKESKQDESGMPNNRFLAERTGGTYSTLKVQPAELEDSGVYFCASSQDFYGYTFGSGTRLTVV.

The genes are TRBV4-1 and TRBJ1-2; D gene uncertain. The CDR3 is made up of 15 amino acids. Trimming took off 4 bases at V and 2 bases at J, with 14 bases between the two ends. Germline V gene data show CDR1 as MGHRA and CDR2 as YSYEKL. The CDR3 DNA reads TGCGCCAGCAGCCCCCCTGGGAGGGTAAACTATGGCTACACCTTC. Encoded protein: CASSPPGRVNYGYTF.

This chain links TRBV7-2 with TRBJ2-5, with D tentatively TRBD1 or TRBD2 (5 bases each). The end of the DNA aligns better with TRBJ2-7, so the J call may be wrong. The CDR3 is made up of 14 amino acids. CDR1 and CDR2 (germline): SGHTA, FQGNSA. The CDR3 reads CASSRDLKTYEQYF. Written as DNA, the CDR3 is TGTGCCAGCAGCCGGGACCTTAAAACCTACGAGCAGTACTTC.

The CDR3 nucleotides are TGCGCCAGCAGCTTGAACAGGGCGGAGGAGACCCAGTACTTC. Amino acids: CASSLNRAEETQYF. The chain combines TRBV5-1 with TRBJ2-5, with D perhaps TRBD1 (6 bases). V lost 1 base, J lost 5 bases, and 12 bases lay in between. Germline V lookup: CDR1 SGHRS, CDR2 YFSETQ. The CDR3 runs to 14 residues.

CDR3 protein: CASSQPPGRRGTPFEKLFF. The CDR3 region has the DNA TGTGCCAGCAGCCAACCCCCCGGGCGTAGAGGGACACCCTTCGAAAAACTGTTTTTT. This chain connects TRBV28 to TRBJ1-4; TRBD1 is a possible D gene (6 bases). In germline, CDR1 is MDHEN, CDR2 SYDVKM. V gave up 6 bases and J gave up 8 bases, with 31 bases separating them. The CDR3 has 19 amino acids.

A remark on this clone: Within the sample, other DNA sequences also encode this same CDR3. The chain is built from TRBV4-3 and TRBJ2-5, with 14 bases identical to TRBD2. V dropped 5 bases and J dropped 5; count of bases not matched to a gene: 13. The CDR3 has 18 residues. Germline V gene lookup returns CDR1 LGHNA and CDR2 YSLEER. The CDR3 sequence is CASSEPGLAGEVGETQYF. The CDR3 nucleotides read TGCGCCAGCAGCGAACCGGGACTAGCGGGAGAGGTGGGTGAGACCCAGTACTTC.